The clone carrying this T cell receptor (beta chain) showed up just a few times. Its specificity is not known. V was cut by 1 base and J by 0 bases, with 10 bases left in between. This CDR3 comprises 15 residues. Germline loops: CDR1 GTSNPN, CDR2 SVGIG (reference sequence). This entry belongs to a study of Ad26.COV2.S vaccination and SARS-CoV-2 variants. Across the whole study: Each vaccinee took Ad26.COV2.S intramuscularly, once or twice 56 days apart. Findings and limits, study-wide: Those who received vaccine or placebo ended up with similar non-spike TCR breadth. Using TCR breadth and depth analyses may have led to underestimated total T cell responses.

Here immunoSEQ multiplex PCR was the method, and the copy in TCRdb shows in-frame clones only, minus some. Of 200,000 to 300,000 clones in the sample, around 87% were seen once. Treatment: about 20 received Ad26.COV2.S at low or high dose, single or two shots; 5 received placebo; per-sample allocation not given. Vaccine and placebo recipients were sampled on day 63 after the first injection. It was Wuhan-strain SARS-CoV-2 spike that the Ad26 vaccine vector expressed. This TCR came from a person between 18 and 65 years old who received the Ad26.COV2.S COVID-19 vaccine or a placebo. Sequenced material: peripheral blood, taken in a trial of Ad26.COV2.S vaccine versus placebo. The rearrangement joins TRBV30 to TRBJ1-3; D remains unclear. CDR3 amino acids: CAWSAMLSSGNTIYF. The CDR3 DNA reads TGTGCCTGGAGTGCCATGCTAAGCTCTGGAAACACCATATATTTT.